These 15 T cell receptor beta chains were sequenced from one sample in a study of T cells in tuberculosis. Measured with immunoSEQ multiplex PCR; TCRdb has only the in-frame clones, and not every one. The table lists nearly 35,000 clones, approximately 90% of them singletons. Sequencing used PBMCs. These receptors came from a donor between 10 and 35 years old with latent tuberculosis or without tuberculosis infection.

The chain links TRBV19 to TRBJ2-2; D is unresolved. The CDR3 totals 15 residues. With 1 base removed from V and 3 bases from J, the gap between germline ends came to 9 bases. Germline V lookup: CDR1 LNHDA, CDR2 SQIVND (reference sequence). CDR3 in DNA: TGTGCCAGTAGTATAGCCGGGTTCCACACCGGGGAGCTGTTTTTT. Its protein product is CASSIAGFHTGELFF.

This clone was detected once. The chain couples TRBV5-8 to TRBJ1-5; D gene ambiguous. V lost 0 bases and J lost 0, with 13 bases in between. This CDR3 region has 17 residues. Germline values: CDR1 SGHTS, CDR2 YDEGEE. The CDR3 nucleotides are TGTGCCAGCAGCTTGGCCGAGGCAGCAACTAGCAATCAGCCCCAGCATTTT. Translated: CASSLAEAATSNQPQHF.

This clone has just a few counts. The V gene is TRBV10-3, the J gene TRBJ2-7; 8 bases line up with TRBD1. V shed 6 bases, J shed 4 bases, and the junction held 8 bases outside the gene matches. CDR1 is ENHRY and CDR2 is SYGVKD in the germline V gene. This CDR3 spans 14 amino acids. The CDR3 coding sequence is TGTGCCATCAGGAGGGACAGGCAGAGTTACGAGCAGTACTTC. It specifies CAIRRDRQSYEQYF.

DNA of the CDR3: TGCGCCAGCAGCTTGGGACAGCCCGTTGGCTACACCTTC. Its protein product is CASSLGQPVGYTF. The V and J genes are TRBV5-1 and TRBJ1-2; maybe TRBD1 (5 bases). V gave up 0 bases and J gave up 7 bases, with 10 bases separating them. Germline CDR1 and CDR2: SGHRS and YFSETQ. CDR3 length: 13 residues.

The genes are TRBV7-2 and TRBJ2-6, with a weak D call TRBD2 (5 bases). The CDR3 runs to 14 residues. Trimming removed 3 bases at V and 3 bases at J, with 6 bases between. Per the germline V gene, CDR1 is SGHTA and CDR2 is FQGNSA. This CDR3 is CASSFEGGANVLTF. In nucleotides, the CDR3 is TGTGCCAGCAGCTTCGAGGGTGGGGCCAACGTCCTGACTTTC.

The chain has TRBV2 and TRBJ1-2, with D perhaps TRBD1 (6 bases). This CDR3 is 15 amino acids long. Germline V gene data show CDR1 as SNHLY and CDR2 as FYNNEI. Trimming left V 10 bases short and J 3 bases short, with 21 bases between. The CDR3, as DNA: TGTGCCAACACTTTAACCAACAGGGTGGACTATGGCTACACCTTC. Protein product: CANTLTNRVDYGYTF.

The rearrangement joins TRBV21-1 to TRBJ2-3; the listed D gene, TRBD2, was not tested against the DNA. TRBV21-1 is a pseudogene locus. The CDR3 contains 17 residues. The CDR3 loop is CASSKVRTSGIRDTQYF. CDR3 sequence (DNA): TGTGCCAGCAGCAAAGTACGGACTAGCGGGATTCGCGATACGCAGTATTTT.

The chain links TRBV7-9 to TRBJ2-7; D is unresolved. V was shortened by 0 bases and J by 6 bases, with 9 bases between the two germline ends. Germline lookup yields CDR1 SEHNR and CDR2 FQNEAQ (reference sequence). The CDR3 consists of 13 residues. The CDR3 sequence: CASSLARVAEQYF. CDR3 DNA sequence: TGTGCCAGCAGCTTAGCCCGGGTGGCCGAGCAGTACTTC.

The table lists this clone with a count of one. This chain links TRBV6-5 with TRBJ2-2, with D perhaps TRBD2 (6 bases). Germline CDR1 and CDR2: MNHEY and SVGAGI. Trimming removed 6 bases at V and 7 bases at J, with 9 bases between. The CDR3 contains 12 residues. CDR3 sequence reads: CASRGGSGELFF. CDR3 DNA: TGTGCCAGCAGGGGGGGAAGCGGGGAGCTGTTTTTT.

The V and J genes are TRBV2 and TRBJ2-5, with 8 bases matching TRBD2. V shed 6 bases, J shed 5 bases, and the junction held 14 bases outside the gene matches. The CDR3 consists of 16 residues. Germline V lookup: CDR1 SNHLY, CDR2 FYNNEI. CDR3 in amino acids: CASRGLAGGLRETQYF. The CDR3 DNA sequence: TGTGCCAGCAGGGGGTTGGCGGGGGGCTTAAGGGAGACCCAGTACTTC. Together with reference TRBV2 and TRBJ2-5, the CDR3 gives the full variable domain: EPEVTQTPSHQVTQMGQEVILRCVPISNHLYFYWYRQILGQKVEFLVSFYNNEISEKSEIFDDQFSVERPDGSNFTLKIRSTKLEDSAMYFCASRGLAGGLRETQYFGPGTRLLVL.

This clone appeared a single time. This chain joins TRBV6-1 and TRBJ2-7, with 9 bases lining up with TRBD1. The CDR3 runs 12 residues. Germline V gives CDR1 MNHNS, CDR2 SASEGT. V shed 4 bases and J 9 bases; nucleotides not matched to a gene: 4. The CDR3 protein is CASSGGTGMQYF. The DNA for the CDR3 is TGTGCCAGCAGTGGAGGGACAGGGATGCAGTACTTC.

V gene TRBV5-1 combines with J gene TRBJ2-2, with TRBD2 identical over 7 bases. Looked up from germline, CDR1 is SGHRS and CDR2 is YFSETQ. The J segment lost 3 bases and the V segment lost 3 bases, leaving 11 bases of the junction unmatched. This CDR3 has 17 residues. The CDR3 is CASSWGPRGGHTGELFF. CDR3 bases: TGCGCCAGCAGCTGGGGCCCTAGGGGAGGGCACACCGGGGAGCTGTTTTTT.

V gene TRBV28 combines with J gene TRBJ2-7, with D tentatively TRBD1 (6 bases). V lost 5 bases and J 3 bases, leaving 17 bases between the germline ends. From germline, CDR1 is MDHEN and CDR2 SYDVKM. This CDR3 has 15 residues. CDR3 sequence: CASSPFGGRNYEQYF. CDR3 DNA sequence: TGTGCCAGCAGTCCATTTGGGGGCAGGAACTACGAGCAGTACTTC. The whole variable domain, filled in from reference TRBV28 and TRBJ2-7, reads DVKVTQSSRYLVKRTGEKVFLECVQDMDHENMFWYRQDPGLGLRLIYFSYDVKMKEKGDIPEGYSVSREKKERFSLILESASTNQTSMYLCASSPFGGRNYEQYFGPGTRLTVT.

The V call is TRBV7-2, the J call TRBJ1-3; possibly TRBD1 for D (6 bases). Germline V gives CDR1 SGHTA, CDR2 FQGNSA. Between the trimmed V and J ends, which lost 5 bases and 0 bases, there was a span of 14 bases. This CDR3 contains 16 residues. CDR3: CASSPPGTTSGNTIYF. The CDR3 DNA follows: TGTGCCAGCAGCCCCCCGGGGACAACCTCTGGAAACACCATATATTTT.

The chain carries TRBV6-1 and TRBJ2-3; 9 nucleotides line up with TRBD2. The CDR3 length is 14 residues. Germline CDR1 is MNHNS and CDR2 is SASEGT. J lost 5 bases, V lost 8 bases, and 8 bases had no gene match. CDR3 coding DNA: TGTGCCAGCCTAGTAGCGGGAGCGTTAGATACGCAGTATTTT. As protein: CASLVAGALDTQYF.